The present entry profiles one TCR beta chain with its context. Its antigen is not known. Compared with germline, one end of the junction differs, possibly owing to a read error. PCR primers comprised 60 Vbeta and 13 Jbeta primers. Profiling relied on immunoSEQ multiplex PCR, and the TCRdb table lists in-frame clones only, not all of them. The sample has about 130,000 clones; approximately 80% are singletons. This entry is derived from a study of cytomegalovirus exposure and HLA in healthy donors. The CDR3 contains 15 residues. Looked up from germline, CDR1 is LNHNV and CDR2 is YYDKDF (reference sequence). Points from the study as a whole: A prior analysis recorded that most TCR beta V segments were productive about 87% or about 30% of the time.

The chain carries TRBV15 and TRBJ2-7; no reliable D call. The sample consisted of PBMCs. This receptor was obtained from a male donor in good health and CMV-seropositive. CDR3 protein: CAISRDPGTSYEQYF. CDR3 nucleotides: TGTGCCATCAGCAGAGATCCAGGAACCTCCTACGAGCAGTACTTC.